These 26 T cell receptor beta chains were sequenced from one sample in a study of CD8+CD57+ T cells in acquired aplastic anemia (dated by TCRdb to about 2018). Sequencing took place on an Illumina HiSeq 2000. Genomic DNA served as template for TCR beta VDJ combination and CDR3 sequence profiling. TCRdb ran its own pipeline on the public reads, namely fastp trimming at Q25 and MiXCR clone calling, and kept in-frame beta chains. For every CDR3 protein sequence, its rows merge into one entry that carries the most common genes and DNA. This sample has around 200,000 distinct CDR3 sequences in its table, and more than 45% of those were observed once. 9.7% of the sample rests with the top ten. Patients chosen for sequencing had shown expansion of CD8+CD57+ cells by flow cytometry. The sequenced material came from sorted CD4+, CD8+, or CD8+CD57+ T cells (not recorded which) from PBMCs. These receptors all stem from a human donor with aplastic anemia.

The sample holds many counts of this clonotype. V is TRBV7-2 and J is TRBJ2-7, with TRBD1 matching 7 bases. The CDR3 contains 13 residues. Unmatched junction bases numbered 5, after V lost 5 bases and J lost 4 bases. From germline, CDR1 is SGHTA and CDR2 FQGNSA. CDR3 sequence reads: CASSPRTGYEQYF. CDR3 DNA sequence: TGTGCCAGCAGCCCGCGGACAGGTTACGAGCAGTACTTC.

The V and J genes are TRBV20-1 and TRBJ2-5, with TRBD1 matching 9 bases. The CDR3 spans 13 residues. The V gene end was trimmed by 2 bases and the J gene end by 5 bases; junction bases not matched to a gene: 3. Germline V gives CDR1 DFQATT, CDR2 SNEGSKA (reference sequence). DNA of the CDR3: TGCAGTGCTAGACCCGGGACAGGGGAGACCCAGTACTTC. Residues: CSARPGTGETQYF.

In this sample, this clonotype turned up many times. The chain uses TRBV5-6 and TRBJ1-3, with D unresolved. CDR1 and CDR2 from the germline V gene are SGHDT and YYEEEE. CDR3 length: 16 amino acids. V was shortened by 3 bases and J by 0 bases, with 13 bases between the two germline ends. CDR3 residues: CASSWRPGLSGNTIYF. The CDR3, as DNA: TGTGCCAGCAGCTGGAGGCCAGGTCTCTCTGGAAACACCATATATTTT.

The V call is TRBV15, the J call TRBJ2-7, with no clear D. This CDR3 has 15 amino acids. CDR1 LNHNV and CDR2 YYDKDF come from the germline V gene (reference sequence). V lost 0 bases, J lost 2 bases, and 11 bases lay in between. The CDR3 region is CATSRDISYPYEQYF. CDR3 DNA: TGTGCCACCAGCAGAGATATCAGTTACCCCTACGAGCAGTACTTC.

This clonotype appeared a few times. The final CDR3 position lacks the conserved phenylalanine or tryptophan, pointing to a likely read error. No DNA is shown, since the ends of the CDR3 on it are uncertain; the CDR3 is the one TCRdb lists. The chain links TRBV10-3 to TRBJ2-5; the D call in the table, TRBD1, was not verified against the DNA. Looked up from germline, CDR1 is ENHRY and CDR2 is SYGVKD. The CDR3 contains 12 residues when both ends are counted. Here the CDR3 reads CAISESYPRNQR.

In the case of this clonotype: Since a much larger clone is just one base distant, this may be a read error. This chain links TRBV5-1 with TRBJ1-1, with D perhaps TRBD1 (5 bases). Germline values: CDR1 SGHRS, CDR2 YFSETQ. The CDR3 totals 15 residues. The CDR3, as DNA: TGCGCCAGCAGCTCGACAGACCATATGAACACTGAAACTTTCTTT. It yields the protein CASSSTDHMNTETFF.

The chain recombines TRBV10-3 with TRBJ1-4, with 7 bases identical to TRBD1. J was trimmed by 7 bases and V by 3 bases; bases with no gene match: 5. The CDR3 has 14 residues. CDR1 is ENHRY and CDR2 is SYGVKD in the germline V gene. For the CDR3, the DNA is TGTGCCATCAGTGATCCAGGGGGTGTTGAAAAACTGTTTTTT. It translates to CAISDPGGVEKLFF.

This clonotype appeared a few times. The gene calls are TRBV2 and TRBJ1-6; 9 nucleotides match TRBD1. CDR1 is SNHLY, CDR2 FYNNEI, per germline. The V segment lost 1 base and the J segment 8 bases; nucleotides outside the gene matches: 3. The CDR3 extends over 15 amino acids. Here the CDR3 DNA reads TGTGCCAGCAGTGAAGGATGGACAGGGGATTCACCCCTCCACTTT. As protein: CASSEGWTGDSPLHF. Based on the CDR3 plus reference TRBV2 and TRBJ1-6, the full variable domain is EPEVTQTPSHQVTQMGQEVILRCVPISNHLYFYWYRQILGQKVEFLVSFYNNEISEKSEIFDDQFSVERPDGSNFTLKIRSTKLEDSAMYFCASSEGWTGDSPLHFGNGTRLTVT.

The chain links TRBV24-1 to TRBJ1-2; tentatively, D is TRBD1 (6 bases). The ends were cut back, 3 bases at V and 4 bases at J, with 11 bases in the middle. The CDR3 runs 14 residues. Germline assignment: CDR1 KGHDR and CDR2 SFDVKD. CDR3 DNA: TGTGCCACCAGTGATCGGACAGCGGCCTATGGCTACACCTTC. Translating gives CATSDRTAAYGYTF.

This clonotype was recorded at least ten times. The chain carries TRBV7-9 and TRBJ1-4, with D unclear. The CDR3 totals 17 residues. V lost 5 bases to trimming and J lost 0 bases, with 16 bases between them. Germline values: CDR1 SEHNR, CDR2 FQNEAQ (reference sequence). CDR3 sequence: CASSLLRTVATNEKLFF. The DNA of the CDR3 is TGTGCCAGCAGCCTACTTAGGACGGTTGCAACTAATGAAAAACTGTTTTTT.

The V gene is TRBV10-3, the J gene TRBJ2-1, with D hard to call. V was pared by 3 bases and J by 0 bases, with 12 bases between. Per germline, CDR1 ENHRY and CDR2 SYGVKD. The CDR3 runs to 16 residues. The CDR3 here is CAISDSTGPSYNEQFF. In nucleotides, the CDR3 is TGTGCCATCAGTGACTCCACCGGTCCCTCCTACAATGAGCAGTTCTTC.

The rearrangement links TRBV7-9 to TRBJ1-2; D is perhaps TRBD1 (5 bases). V was trimmed by 6 bases and J by 10 bases, leaving 15 bases between them. CDR3 length equals 12 residues. Germline lookup yields CDR1 SEHNR and CDR2 FQNEAQ (reference sequence). CDR3 protein: CASSSSGLHYTF. CDR3 coding DNA: TGTGCCAGCAGTTCGTCGGGGCTTCACTACACCTTC.

This clonotype was recorded at least ten times. The chain joins TRBV4-3 to TRBJ2-7; TRBD2 matches at 10 bases. Germline CDR1 is LGHNA and CDR2 is YSLEER. The CDR3 runs to 16 residues. Losses at the gene ends were 1 base for V and 3 bases for J; bases not matched to a gene: 6. CDR3 amino acids: CASSQVLLAGYYEQYF. In DNA, the CDR3 is TGCGCCAGCAGCCAAGTATTACTAGCGGGGTACTACGAGCAGTACTTC.

This clonotype appeared many times. V and J are TRBV10-3 and TRBJ2-7, with TRBD1 as a possible D gene (5 bases). The V end was cut by 0 bases, the J end by 1 base, with 10 bases between. Looked up from germline, CDR1 is ENHRY and CDR2 is SYGVKD. The CDR3 has 15 residues. Here the CDR3 DNA reads TGTGCCATCAGTGAGTCGAAGGCAGGGTCCTACGAGCAGTACTTC. Translated, it gives CAISESKAGSYEQYF.

This chain uses TRBV29-1 with TRBJ2-1; D is possibly TRBD1 or TRBD2 (5 bases each). Germline CDR1 reads SQVTM; CDR2 reads ANQGSEA. This CDR3 is 10 amino acids long. V was trimmed by 6 bases and J by 10 bases, leaving 10 bases between them. Here the CDR3 reads CSVRWGEQFF. CDR3 sequence (DNA): TGCAGCGTCCGTTGGGGGGAGCAGTTCTTC.

The V and J genes are TRBV10-1 and TRBJ1-3; D not resolved. Trimming took 0 bases from V and 6 from J, leaving 18 bases between them. CDR3 length: 17 amino acids. The germline CDR1 and CDR2 sequences are WNHNN and SYGVQD (reference sequence). Written as DNA, the CDR3 is TGCGCCAGCAGTGAGTCGCGGGGTGGGGAGGCCGCAAACACCATATATTTT. This sequence encodes CASSESRGGEAANTIYF.

This clonotype was recorded only once. The genes are TRBV9 and TRBJ1-1, with D possibly matching TRBD1 (5 bases). CDR3 length equals 14 residues. V dropped 4 bases and J dropped 0 bases, with 10 bases sitting between them. Germline V gene sequence: CDR1 SGDLS, CDR2 YYNGEE. The CDR3 reads CASSLDNMNTEAFF. The CDR3 nucleotides read TGTGCCAGCAGCTTGGACAATATGAACACTGAAGCTTTCTTT.

The chain uses TRBV9 and TRBJ1-2, with 8 bases aligning to TRBD1. Trimming cost V 2 bases and J 7 bases; bases outside gene matches: 7. Germline CDR1 is SGDLS and CDR2 is YYNGEE. The CDR3 spans 14 residues. DNA of the CDR3: TGTGCCAGCAGCGTTGGCAGGGGGCTGCCTGGCTACACCTTC. Protein: CASSVGRGLPGYTF.

This clonotype was counted ten times or more. The CDR3 region has the DNA TGTGCCAGCAGCTTGGGACTGAGCTACGAGCAGTACTTC. Protein sequence: CASSLGLSYEQYF. The chain combines TRBV7-9 with TRBJ2-7; perhaps TRBD2 as D (6 bases). This CDR3 is built from 13 residues. Germline CDR1 and CDR2: SEHNR and FQNEAQ (reference sequence). The V end was cut by 3 bases, the J end by 3 bases, with 9 bases between.

In its sample, this clonotype was seen many times. J is TRBJ1-4 and V is TRBV7-9; perhaps TRBD1 as D (6 bases). V was trimmed by 5 bases and J by 3 bases, leaving 19 bases between them. The CDR3 runs to 17 residues. The germline V gene encodes CDR1 SEHNR and CDR2 FQNEAQ (reference sequence). The CDR3 DNA sequence: TGTGCCAGCAGCCTCCCACAGGGACTTAGAGCTAATGAAAAACTGTTTTTT. Amino acid sequence: CASSLPQGLRANEKLFF.

This chain links TRBV19 with TRBJ1-2, with D unclear. The ends were cut back, 8 bases at V and 0 bases at J, with 7 bases in the middle. The CDR3 loop spans 12 amino acids. Germline CDR1 LNHDA, CDR2 SQIVND (reference sequence). In DNA form, the CDR3 reads TGTGCCAGTGGACCTCCTAACTATGGCTACACCTTC. This codes for CASGPPNYGYTF. Combining the CDR3 with reference TRBV19 and TRBJ1-2 gives the whole variable domain DGGITQSPKYLFRKEGQNVTLSCEQNLNHDAMYWYRQDPGQGLRLIYYSQIVNDFQKGDIAEGYSVSREKKESFPLTVTSAQKNPTAFYLCASGPPNYGYTFGSGTRLTVV.

This clonotype was seen ten or more times. V usage is TRBV19 and J usage is TRBJ1-2; TRBD1 might be the D (5 bases). Trimming shortened V by 0 bases and J by 4 bases, and 6 bases separated the two germline ends. The CDR3 totals 13 residues. Germline values: CDR1 LNHDA, CDR2 SQIVND (reference sequence). CDR3 in DNA: TGTGCCAGTAGTATAGAACAGGCCTATGGCTACACCTTC. This codes for CASSIEQAYGYTF.

This clonotype was counted ten times or more. The gene calls are TRBV4-2 and TRBJ2-5; no definite D call. V was trimmed by 0 bases and J by 5 bases, leaving 13 bases between them. The CDR3 has 15 amino acids. CDR1 is LGHNA, CDR2 YNFKEQ, per germline. The CDR3 region is CASSQELDFTETQYF. CDR3 DNA sequence: TGTGCCAGCAGCCAAGAGTTAGACTTTACCGAGACCCAGTACTTC.

The genes are TRBV25-1 and TRBJ2-7; 9 bases agree with TRBD2. There are 15 residues in the CDR3. Germline trimming cut 9 bases from V and 3 bases from J; bases unmatched to any gene: 12. CDR1 and CDR2 from the germline V gene are MGHDK and SYGVNS. Written as DNA, the CDR3 is TGTGCCAGTGGAGGAAGCGGGAGGTACTACTACGAGCAGTACTTC. This encodes CASGGSGRYYYEQYF.

This clonotype was seen ten or more times. The chain couples TRBV24-1 to TRBJ2-3; 7 nucleotides line up with TRBD2. Trimming removed 5 bases from V and 3 bases from J; junction bases left unmatched: 4. Germline values: CDR1 KGHDR, CDR2 SFDVKD. CDR3 length: 14 amino acids. The DNA of the CDR3 is TGTGCCACCAGTGGGCGGGAGCGGACAGATACGCAGTATTTT. It is translated as CATSGRERTDTQYF.

The chain employs TRBV2 and TRBJ2-2, with D possibly being TRBD2 (7 bases). CDR3 length: 15 amino acids. Deletions cut 8 bases from V and 3 bases from J, with 16 bases between. Germline CDR1 is SNHLY and CDR2 is FYNNEI. This chain's CDR3 is CASGLGGGDTGELFF. DNA for the CDR3: TGTGCCAGCGGCTTGGGGGGGGGCGACACCGGGGAGCTGTTTTTT. Combining the CDR3 with reference TRBV2 and TRBJ2-2 gives the whole variable domain EPEVTQTPSHQVTQMGQEVILRCVPISNHLYFYWYRQILGQKVEFLVSFYNNEISEKSEIFDDQFSVERPDGSNFTLKIRSTKLEDSAMYFCASGLGGGDTGELFFGEGSRLTVL.